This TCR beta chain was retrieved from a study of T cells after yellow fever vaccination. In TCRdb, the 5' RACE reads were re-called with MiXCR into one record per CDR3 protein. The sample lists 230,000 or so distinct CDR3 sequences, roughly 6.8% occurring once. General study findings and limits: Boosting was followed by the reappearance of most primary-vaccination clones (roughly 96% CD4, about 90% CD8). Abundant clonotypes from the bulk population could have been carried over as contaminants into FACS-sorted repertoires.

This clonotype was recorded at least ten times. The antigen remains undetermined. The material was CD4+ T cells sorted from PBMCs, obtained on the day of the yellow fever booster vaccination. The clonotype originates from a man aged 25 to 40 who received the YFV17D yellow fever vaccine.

CDR3 nucleotides: TGTGCCACCAGTGATCCGGGACTAGCGGGAGTCCGAGAGCAGTTCTTC. Encoded protein: CATSDPGLAGVREQFF. The chain couples TRBV24-1 to TRBJ2-1; 14 nucleotides match TRBD2. The germline V gene has CDR1 KGHDR and CDR2 SFDVKD. The CDR3 loop spans 16 amino acids. The J segment lost 10 bases and the V segment lost 3 bases, leaving 7 bases of the junction unmatched.